Listed here is a single TCR beta chain. Its antigen is undetermined. The sample originates from a study of T cell responses to AZD1222 COVID-19 vaccine. The study, taken as a whole, reports: Baseline antibody screening turned up just six seropositive AZD1222 recipients. Unmutated regions of variants are reportedly targeted by nearly half of spike-specific TCRs. White British donors predominated, females outnumbered males, and clonal diversity was possibly underestimated.

TCRdb's copy holds only in-frame clones and misses some; the assay was immunoSEQ multiplex PCR. The profile covers fewer than 120,000 clones, with about nine tenths appearing a single time and about 2.5% taken by the ten largest. The CDR3 runs 15 residues. V was pared by 1 base and J by 1 base, with 9 bases between. The germline gives CDR1 KGHSH, CDR2 LQKENI. This sequence was found in an adult who received the AZD1222 COVID-19 vaccine. The starting material was peripheral blood, obtained 28 days after the second AZD1222 dose. The rearrangement links TRBV18 to TRBJ2-3, with no clear D. CDR3 sequence reads: CASSPQIQGTDTQYF. In DNA form, the CDR3 reads TGTGCCAGCTCACCACAGATTCAGGGCACAGATACGCAGTATTTT.